The source of this TCR beta chain is a study of shared clonotypes between healthy human individuals. Study-level points and caveats: Roughly 5% of naive CD4 clonotypes were shared across several donors.

V shed 0 bases and J shed 3 bases, with 9 bases lying between them. Looked up from germline, CDR1 is SGHNT and CDR2 is YENEEA. The CDR3 is 15 residues long. Concerning this clone itself: Its cognate antigen is unknown.

Some clones are missing from TCRdb's copy, which holds only in-frame ones; the method was immunoSEQ multiplex PCR. The table has roughly 2 million clones, 90% to 97% seen once. The clonotype originates from a man in his late teens or twenties in good health. V and J are TRBV11-3 and TRBJ2-1, with a tentative D call TRBD1 (6 bases). Sequencing input: naive CD4+ T cells sorted from blood. The subset here: CD45RA+ positively selected. Written as DNA, the CDR3 is TGTGCCAGCAGCTTAGATCAGGGGAGCTACAATGAGCAGTTCTTC. It yields the protein CASSLDQGSYNEQFF. Combining the CDR3 with reference TRBV11-3 and TRBJ2-1 gives the whole variable domain EAGVVQSPRYKIIEKKQPVAFWCNPISGHNTLYWYLQNLGQGPELLIRYENEEAVDDSQLPKDRFSAERLKGVDSTLKIQPAELGDSAVYLCASSLDQGSYNEQFFGPGTRLTVL.